The rows below give T cell receptor beta chains drawn from one sample of a study of Ad26.COV2.S vaccination and SARS-CoV-2 variants. The protocol was immunoSEQ multiplex PCR, while the TCRdb copy is restricted to in-frame clones and leaves out a portion. This table has about 350,000 clones, roughly 90% appearing once. Sample: peripheral blood, taken in a trial of Ad26.COV2.S vaccine versus placebo. The receptors here all came from a person between 18 and 59 years old who received the Ad26.COV2.S COVID-19 vaccine or a placebo. Each CDR3 is given with its conserved first and last residue. The D gene is left open where the match is weak.

D gene	V gene	J gene	CDR3 protein
-	TRBV5-1	TRBJ1-2	CASSLEPGEGYGYTF
-	TRBV24-1	TRBJ2-7	CATSESGTQSYEQYF
TRBD1	TRBV7-2	TRBJ2-1	CASTSLPFGTVNEQFF
-	TRBV2	TRBJ1-2	CASSTEPLAPGSGYTF
-	TRBV7-2	TRBJ2-5	CASSPLGDQETQYF
-	TRBV10-2	TRBJ2-1	CASSEDIRTEQFF
TRBD1	TRBV28	TRBJ1-4	CASSPQQGLGEKLFF
-	TRBV28	TRBJ2-7	CASSPNPYEQYF
-	TRBV5-6	TRBJ2-7	CASSLGLGAYEQYF
-	TRBV7-8	TRBJ2-3	CASSSPQRFTDTQYF
TRBD1	TRBV5-1	TRBJ2-5	CASSFRGYQETQYF
-	TRBV30	TRBJ2-7	CAWSAVRWSASYEQYF
-	TRBV7-9	TRBJ2-5	CASSLNAGQETQYF
-	TRBV2	TRBJ1-1	CASKEVRMNTEAFF
-	TRBV7-2	TRBJ1-2	CASSLVGPRGYTF
-	TRBV21-1	TRBJ1-2	CAPEEGQGILYGYTF
TRBD1	TRBV3-1/TRBV3-2	TRBJ1-1	CASSQQGQGVLTEAFF
-	TRBV5-1	TRBJ1-1	CASSLAASRVTEAFF
-	TRBV5-1	TRBJ1-5	CASTEEGVGPQHF
-	TRBV7-9	TRBJ1-1	CASSLEMNTEAFF
-	TRBV27	TRBJ1-4	CASSLSGGAWEKLFF
-	TRBV7-2	TRBJ2-2	CASSLGGRGGGELFF
TRBD1	TRBV7-2	TRBJ1-1	CASSSHRGLNTEAFF
-	TRBV10-3	TRBJ1-5	CAISESHSNQPQHF
TRBD1	TRBV27	TRBJ2-7	CASSWGQTYEQYF
TRBD2	TRBV28	TRBJ2-1	CASSFRRAGGPLSNEQFF
-	TRBV10-3	TRBJ2-3	CAISEGGTQYF
-	TRBV3-1/TRBV3-2	TRBJ2-5	CASSPILEETQYF
-	TRBV19	TRBJ2-5	CASSTNRGGETQYF
-	TRBV28	TRBJ1-5	CASRSNQPQHF
TRBD2	TRBV18	TRBJ2-7	CASSPPTSAAYEQYF
-	TRBV9	TRBJ1-1	CASSVVGPVEAFF
TRBD2	TRBV6-5	TRBJ2-7	CASSYTSGTLSHEQYF
TRBD2	TRBV19	TRBJ2-7	CASSMGGSSYEQYF
-	TRBV5-4	TRBJ1-6	CASSSLGGVYNSPLHF
-	TRBV18	TRBJ2-7	CASSPRGGNYEQYF
TRBD2	TRBV19	TRBJ2-3	CASTTGGAGGRDTQYF